The sequence of this T cell receptor beta chain was determined in a study of chemoradiotherapy in HPV16-positive cancers. Germline V gene sequence: CDR1 SGHTA, CDR2 FQGNSA. With 5 bases removed from V and 2 bases from J, the gap between germline ends came to 13 bases. The CDR3 loop spans 14 amino acids. The table came from immunoSEQ multiplex PCR; TCRdb's copy has only in-frame clones and leaves some out. The sample lists 15,000 to 20,000 clones, roughly 73% seen once, with around 1.2% in the top ten. This chain uses TRBV7-2 with TRBJ2-7; TRBD2 is a possible D gene (5 bases). The origin of this receptor is a human donor with HPV-associated anogenital cancer. The sample here was taken from a patient who underwent chemoradiotherapy. CDR3 residues: CASSQRRAAYEQYF. The CDR3 nucleotides are TGTGCCAGCAGCCAAAGGCGGGCCGCCTACGAGCAGTACTTC.